The clone carrying this T cell receptor beta chain was seen ten or more times. What it recognizes is unknown. Preparing the TCRbeta library involved the use of unique molecular identifiers. In TCRdb, the PCR reads were re-called with MiXCR into one record per CDR3 protein. The table includes fewer than 350,000 distinct CDR3 sequences, roughly 9.1% detected once. This entry belongs to a study of T-cell reconstitution after alpha-beta-depleted transplantation in children. Study-wide results and limits: Some patients showed high day-60 TCRbeta diversity, which derived from surviving recipient T cells and thymic progenitors.

CDR1 is MNHEY, CDR2 SMNVEV, per germline (reference sequence). V was shortened by 1 base and J by 7 bases, with 11 bases between the two germline ends. The CDR3 spans 14 residues. The chain couples TRBV27 to TRBJ2-1; D is uncertain. The source was PBMCs, collected before TCRalphabeta/CD19-depleted stem cell transplant. This clonotype originated in a boy under three years old with acute myeloid leukemia, due to receive a stem cell transplant. The CDR3 region has the DNA TGTGCCAGCAGTTTATTAGGGCTAAAGAATGAGCAGTTCTTC. The encoded protein is CASSLLGLKNEQFF.